This TCR beta chain was sequenced during a study of blood T cell repertoires in COVID-19. Study-level background: T cells, B-cell-depleted T cells, or PBMCs supplied cDNA or gDNA.

Authors' data handling: Amplification with reference gene primers provided the estimates of nucleated cell counts. Some clones are missing from TCRdb's copy, which holds only in-frame ones; the method was immunoSEQ multiplex PCR. V and J calls and clone size follow that table, whereas D and trimming were derived from the DNA. Counted here are some 89,000 clones, roughly 87% occurring once; the ten biggest clones make up 2% to 3%. Germline CDR1 reads MGHRA; CDR2 reads YSYEKL. The CDR3 has 15 amino acids. V lost 3 bases and J 6 bases, leaving 18 bases between the germline ends. This sequence was found in a man aged 45 to 65 with acute or convalescent COVID-19. The chain couples TRBV4-1 to TRBJ2-7, with D possibly matching TRBD2 (6 bases). Source material: peripheral blood. CDR3 residues: CASSHGSGPQIEQYF. The DNA of the CDR3 is TGCGCCAGCAGCCATGGTAGCGGACCCCAGATCGAGCAGTACTTC.